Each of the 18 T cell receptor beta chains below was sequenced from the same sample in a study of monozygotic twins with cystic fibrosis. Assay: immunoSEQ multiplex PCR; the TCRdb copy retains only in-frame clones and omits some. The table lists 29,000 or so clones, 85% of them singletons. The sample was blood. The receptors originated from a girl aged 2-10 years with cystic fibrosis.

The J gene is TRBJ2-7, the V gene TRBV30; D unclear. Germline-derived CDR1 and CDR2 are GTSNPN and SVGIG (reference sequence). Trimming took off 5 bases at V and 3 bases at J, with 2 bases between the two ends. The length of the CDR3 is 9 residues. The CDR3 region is CAWVYEQYF. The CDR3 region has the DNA TGTGCCTGGGTCTACGAGCAGTACTTC.

CDR3 sequence (DNA): TGTGCCAGCAGCTTAGACCCGGGCAGGGGGTACGGCTACACCTTC. Its protein is CASSLDPGRGYGYTF. V and J are TRBV11-2 and TRBJ1-2; TRBD1 matches 7 bases. Per germline, CDR1 SGHAT and CDR2 FQNNGV. V was clipped by 0 bases and J by 8 bases; unmatched bases: 9. The CDR3 is made up of 15 amino acids.

As DNA, the CDR3 is TGTGCCAGCAGTGAAGGGGGACAGGGGGCGATCTACGAGCAGTACTTC. Its translation: CASSEGGQGAIYEQYF. This chain joins TRBV2 and TRBJ2-7; 12 positions match TRBD1. The CDR3 totals 16 residues. CDR1 is SNHLY, CDR2 FYNNEI, per germline. V shed 1 base and J 3 bases; nucleotides not matched to a gene: 4.

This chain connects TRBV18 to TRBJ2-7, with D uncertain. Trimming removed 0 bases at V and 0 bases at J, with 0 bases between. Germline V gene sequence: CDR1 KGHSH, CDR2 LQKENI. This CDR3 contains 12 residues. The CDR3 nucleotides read TGTGCCAGCTCACCACCCTCCTACGAGCAGTACTTC. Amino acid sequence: CASSPPSYEQYF.

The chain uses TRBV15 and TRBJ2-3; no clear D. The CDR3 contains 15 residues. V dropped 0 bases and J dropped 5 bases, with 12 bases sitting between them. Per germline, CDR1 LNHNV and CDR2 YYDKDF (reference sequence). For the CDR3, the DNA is TGTGCCACCAGCAGAGATGGGCGCCATGAAGATACGCAGTATTTT. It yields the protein CATSRDGRHEDTQYF.

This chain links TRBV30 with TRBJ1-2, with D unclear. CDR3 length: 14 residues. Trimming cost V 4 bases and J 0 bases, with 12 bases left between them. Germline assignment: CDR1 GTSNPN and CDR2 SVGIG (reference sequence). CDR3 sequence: CAWTSTYSNYGYTF. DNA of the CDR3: TGTGCCTGGACGAGCACCTACTCTAACTATGGCTACACCTTC.

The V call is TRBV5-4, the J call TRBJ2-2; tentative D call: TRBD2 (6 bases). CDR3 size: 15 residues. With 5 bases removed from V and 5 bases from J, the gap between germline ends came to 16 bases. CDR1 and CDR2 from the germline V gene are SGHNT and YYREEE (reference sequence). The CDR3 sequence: CASSKGRGKTGELFF. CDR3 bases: TGTGCCAGCAGTAAGGGACGGGGGAAAACCGGGGAGCTGTTTTTT.

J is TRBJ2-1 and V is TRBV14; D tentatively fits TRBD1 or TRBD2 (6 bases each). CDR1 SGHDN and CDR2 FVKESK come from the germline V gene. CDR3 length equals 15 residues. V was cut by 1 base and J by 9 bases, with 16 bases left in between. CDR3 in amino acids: CASSQVAGGAGEQFF. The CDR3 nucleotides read TGTGCCAGCAGCCAAGTAGCCGGGGGCGCGGGTGAGCAGTTCTTC.

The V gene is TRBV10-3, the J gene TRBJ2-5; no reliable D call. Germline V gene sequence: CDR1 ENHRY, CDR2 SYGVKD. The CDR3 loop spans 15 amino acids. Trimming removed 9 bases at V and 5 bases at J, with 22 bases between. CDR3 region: CAIKSSLRTRETQYF. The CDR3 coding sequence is TGTGCCATTAAGTCCTCCCTGAGAACAAGGGAGACCCAGTACTTC.

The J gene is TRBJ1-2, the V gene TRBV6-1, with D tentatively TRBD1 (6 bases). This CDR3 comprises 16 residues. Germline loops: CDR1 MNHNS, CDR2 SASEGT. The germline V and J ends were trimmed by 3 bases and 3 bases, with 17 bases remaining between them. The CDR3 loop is CASSDAGVLRDYGYTF. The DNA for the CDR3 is TGTGCCAGCAGTGACGCAGGGGTTTTACGGGACTATGGCTACACCTTC.

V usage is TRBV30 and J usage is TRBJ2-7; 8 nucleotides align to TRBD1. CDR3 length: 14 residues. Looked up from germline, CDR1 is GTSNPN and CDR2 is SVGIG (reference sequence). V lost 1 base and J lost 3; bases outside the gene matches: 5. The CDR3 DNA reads TGTGCCTGGAGTGCCAGGGGGCTGAACTACGAGCAGTACTTC. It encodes CAWSARGLNYEQYF.

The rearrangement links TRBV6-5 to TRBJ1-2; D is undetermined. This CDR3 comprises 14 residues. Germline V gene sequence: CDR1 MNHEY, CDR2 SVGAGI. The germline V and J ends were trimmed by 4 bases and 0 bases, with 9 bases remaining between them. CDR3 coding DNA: TGTGCCAGCAGTTTGTCACCTTCTAACTATGGCTACACCTTC. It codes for CASSLSPSNYGYTF.

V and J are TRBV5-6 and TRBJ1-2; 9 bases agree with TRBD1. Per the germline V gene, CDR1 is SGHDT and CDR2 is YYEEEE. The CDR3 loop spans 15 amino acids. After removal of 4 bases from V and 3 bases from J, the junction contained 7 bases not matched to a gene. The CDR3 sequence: CASSRRTGVDYGYTF. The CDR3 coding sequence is TGTGCCAGCAGCCGGCGGACAGGGGTGGACTATGGCTACACCTTC.

The CDR3 coding sequence is TGTGCCAGCAGTACGGGTAGCAATCAGCCCCAGCATTTT. Translation gives CASSTGSNQPQHF. The J gene is TRBJ1-5, the V gene TRBV2, with D uncertain. Trimming left V 5 bases short and J 0 bases short, with 5 bases between. Germline V gives CDR1 SNHLY, CDR2 FYNNEI. The CDR3 spans 13 residues.

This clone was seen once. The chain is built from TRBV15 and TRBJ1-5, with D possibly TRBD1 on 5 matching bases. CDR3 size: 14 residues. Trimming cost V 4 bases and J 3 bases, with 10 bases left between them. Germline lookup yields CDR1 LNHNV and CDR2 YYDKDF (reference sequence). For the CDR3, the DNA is TGTGCCACCAGCACCGACAGCTACAATCAGCCCCAGCATTTT. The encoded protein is CATSTDSYNQPQHF.

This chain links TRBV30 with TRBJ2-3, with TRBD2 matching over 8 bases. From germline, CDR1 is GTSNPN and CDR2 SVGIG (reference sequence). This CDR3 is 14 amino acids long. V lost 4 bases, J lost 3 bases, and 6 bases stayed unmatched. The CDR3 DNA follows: TGTGCCTGGACTCCGGGACTAGTAACAGATACGCAGTATTTT. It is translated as CAWTPGLVTDTQYF. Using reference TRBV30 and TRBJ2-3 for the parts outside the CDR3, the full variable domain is SQTIHQWPATLVQPVGSPLSLECTVEGTSNPNLYWYRQAAGRGLQLLFYSVGIGQISSEVPQNLSASRPQDRQFILSSKKLLLSDSGFYLCAWTPGLVTDTQYFGPGTRLTVL.

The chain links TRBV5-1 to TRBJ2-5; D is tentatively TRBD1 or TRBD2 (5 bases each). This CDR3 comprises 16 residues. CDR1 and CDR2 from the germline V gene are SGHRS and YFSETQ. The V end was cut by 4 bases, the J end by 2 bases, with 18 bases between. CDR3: CASSRGPREQQETQYF. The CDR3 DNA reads TGCGCCAGCAGCCGGGGACCACGAGAACAACAAGAGACCCAGTACTTC.

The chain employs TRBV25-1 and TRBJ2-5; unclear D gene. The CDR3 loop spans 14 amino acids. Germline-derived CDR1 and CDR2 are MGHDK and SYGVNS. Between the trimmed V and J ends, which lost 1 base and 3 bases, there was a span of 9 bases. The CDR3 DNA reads TGTGCCAGCAGTGAATCGCTGAAAAAAGAGACCCAGTACTTC. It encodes CASSESLKKETQYF.